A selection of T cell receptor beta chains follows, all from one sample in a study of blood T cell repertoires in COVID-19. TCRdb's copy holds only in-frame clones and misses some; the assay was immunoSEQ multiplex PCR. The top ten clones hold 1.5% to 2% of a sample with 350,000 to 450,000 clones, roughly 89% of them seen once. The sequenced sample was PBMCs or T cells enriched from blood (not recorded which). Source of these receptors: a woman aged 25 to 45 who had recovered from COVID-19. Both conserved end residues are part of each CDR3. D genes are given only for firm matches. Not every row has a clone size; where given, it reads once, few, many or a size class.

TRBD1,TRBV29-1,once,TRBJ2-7,TGCAGCGCCTTGACAGGGGGCTCCTACGAGCAGTACTTC,CSALTGGSYEQYF
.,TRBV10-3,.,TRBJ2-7,TGTGCCATCTCCGGCTCCTACGAGCAGTACTTC,CAISGSYEQYF
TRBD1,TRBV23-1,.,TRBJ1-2,TGCGCCAGCAGTCATCGGCAAGGGACAGGAAGAAACTATGGCTACACCTTC,CASSHRQGTGRNYGYTF
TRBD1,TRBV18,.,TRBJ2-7,TGTGCCAGCTCACCAGATCAACCGGGACAGGGATTTTTTCGGTACTTC,CASSPDQPGQGFFRYF
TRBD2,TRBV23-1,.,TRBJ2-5,TGCGCCAGCAGCCCACTAGCGGGAGGGTTTGGCCAAGAGACCCAGTACTTC,CASSPLAGGFGQETQYF
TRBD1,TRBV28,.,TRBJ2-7,TGTGCCAGCAGTCTCGACAGGGTAAGGGACGAGCAGTACTTC,CASSLDRVRDEQYF
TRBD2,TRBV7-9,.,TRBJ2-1,TGTGCCAGCAGCCGGCTGGGGGAGGGCAGCTCCTACAATGAGCAGTTCTTC,CASSRLGEGSSYNEQFF
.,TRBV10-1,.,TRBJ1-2,TGCGCCAGCAGTCCCTCCGGGGGGGGTTTC,CASSPSGGGF
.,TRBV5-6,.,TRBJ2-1,TGTGCCAGCAGCTTGGCCGGTCGGGTTGGGCAGTTCTTC,CASSLAGRVGQFF
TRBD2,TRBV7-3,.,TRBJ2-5,TGTGCCAGCAGCTTTGGGAGGGTGGGAGAGACCCAGTACTTC,CASSFGRVGETQYF
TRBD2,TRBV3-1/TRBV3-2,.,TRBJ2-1,TGTGCCAGCAGCCGCCCGGGACTAGCGGTACGCAATGAGCAGTTCTTC,CASSRPGLAVRNEQFF
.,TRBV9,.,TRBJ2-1,TGTGCCAGCAGCGTAGACTTTAGACTAGTCTCCAATGAGCAGTTCTTC,CASSVDFRLVSNEQFF
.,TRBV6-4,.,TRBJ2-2,TGTGCCAGCAGTGACTTAACAGGGTTGGAGAGCACCGGGGAGCTGTTTTTT,CASSDLTGLESTGELFF
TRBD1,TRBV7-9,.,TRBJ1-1,TGTGCCAGCAGCTCGATGACAGGGGACACTGAAGCTTTCTTT,CASSSMTGDTEAFF
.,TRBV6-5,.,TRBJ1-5,TGTGCCAGCAGTTACGGGTCAGGAAGACAGCCCCAGCATTTT,CASSYGSGRQPQHF
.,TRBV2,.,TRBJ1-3,TGTGCCAGCAGATACAGGGACTCTGGAAACACCATATATTTT,CASRYRDSGNTIYF
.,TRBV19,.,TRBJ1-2,TGTGCCAGTACGGTTCCTTCCTCCGGGGGTGACTATGGCTACACCTTC,CASTVPSSGGDYGYTF
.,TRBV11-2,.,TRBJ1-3,TGTGCCAGCAGCCGGATTAGGGGCCCTGGAAACACCATATATTTT,CASSRIRGPGNTIYF
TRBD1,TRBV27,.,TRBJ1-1,TGTGCCAGCAGTACCCCGACAGGGCGCCACACTGAAGCTTTCTTT,CASSTPTGRHTEAFF
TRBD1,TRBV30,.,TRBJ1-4,TGTGCCTGCGGGACAGAAGAAGCAACTAATGAAAAACTGTTTTTT,CACGTEEATNEKLFF
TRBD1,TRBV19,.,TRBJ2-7,TGTGCCAGTAGTACCCCAGCCGGGACAGCTCCCCGAGGCACCTACGAGCAGTACTTC,CASSTPAGTAPRGTYEQYF